Shown below are 7 T cell receptor beta chains from a single sample sequenced in a study of T cell responses to AZD1222 COVID-19 vaccine. The assay was immunoSEQ multiplex PCR, and TCRdb's table has in-frame clones only and misses some. The sample lists some 170,000 clones; about 90% were seen once. Here the sequenced sample was peripheral blood, taken 28 days after the second AZD1222 dose. These receptor sequences come from an adult who received the AZD1222 COVID-19 vaccine.

The rearrangement joins TRBV18 to TRBJ1-4; D is uncertain. V dropped 1 base and J dropped 8 bases, with 11 bases sitting between them. This CDR3 has 14 residues. CDR1 is KGHSH, CDR2 LQKENI, per germline. The CDR3 DNA reads as TGTGCCAGCTCACCACGGGGATGGTACGAAAAACTGTTTTTT. Amino acids: CASSPRGWYEKLFF. The variable domain in full, with the rest retrieved from reference TRBV18 and TRBJ1-4, is NAGVMQNPRHLVRRRGQEARLRCSPMKGHSHVYWYRQLPEEGLKFMVYLQKENIIDESGMPKERFSAEFPKEGPSILRIQQVVRGDSAAYFCASSPRGWYEKLFFGSGTQLSVL.

The rearrangement uses TRBV6-1 and TRBJ1-4, with 7 bases lining up with TRBD1. The CDR3 runs to 16 residues. Per the germline V gene, CDR1 is MNHNS and CDR2 is SASEGT. With 4 bases clipped from V and 3 bases from J, the junction kept 8 bases outside the gene matches. The CDR3 region is CASSAPTGIANEKLFF. The DNA of the CDR3 is TGTGCCAGCAGTGCCCCGACAGGGATCGCTAATGAAAAACTGTTTTTT.

The genes are TRBV6-5 and TRBJ1-1; unclear D gene. This CDR3 is built from 12 residues. Germline CDR1 and CDR2: MNHEY and SVGAGI. V lost 1 base to trimming and J lost 10 bases, with 10 bases between them. The CDR3 region is CASSYLGSGAFF. For the CDR3, the DNA is TGTGCCAGCAGTTACTTGGGGTCGGGAGCTTTCTTT.

This sequence joins TRBV18 and TRBJ2-1; 8 bases align to TRBD2. V gave up 0 bases and J gave up 5 bases; unmatched junction bases: 6. Germline CDR1 KGHSH, CDR2 LQKENI. The CDR3 covers 16 residues. Here the CDR3 DNA reads TGTGCCAGCTCACCACCGGTAGCGGGGTTAGACAATGAGCAGTTCTTC. Residues: CASSPPVAGLDNEQFF.

V gene TRBV7-9 combines with J gene TRBJ1-1; unclear D gene. The CDR3 spans 15 residues. Per germline, CDR1 SEHNR and CDR2 FQNEAQ (reference sequence). Trimming removed 1 base at V and 4 bases at J, with 13 bases between. CDR3 DNA: TGTGCCAGCAGCTTAGTTCACGGGCGGGGCACTGAAGCTTTCTTT. This sequence encodes CASSLVHGRGTEAFF.

The rearrangement uses TRBV18 and TRBJ1-3; D is unresolved. V dropped 1 base and J dropped 0 bases, with 10 bases sitting between them. CDR3 length: 16 residues. The germline V gene encodes CDR1 KGHSH and CDR2 LQKENI. CDR3 amino acids: CASSPQGRNSGNTIYF. DNA of the CDR3: TGTGCCAGCTCACCACAGGGCAGAAACTCTGGAAACACCATATATTTT.

This sequence joins TRBV6-5 and TRBJ1-2, with a possible D match to TRBD1 (5 bases). Germline-derived CDR1 and CDR2 are MNHEY and SVGAGI. V lost 2 bases to trimming and J lost 4 bases, with 8 bases between them. The CDR3 has 13 amino acids. In nucleotides, the CDR3 is TGTGCCAGCAGTTACGGACACAGCTATGGCTACACCTTC. Amino acid sequence: CASSYGHSYGYTF.